Listed below are T cell receptor beta chains from one sample, sequenced in a study of blood T cell repertoires in COVID-19. Sequencing was performed with immunoSEQ multiplex PCR; in TCRdb, only in-frame clones are kept and a portion is missing. Of 80,000 to 100,000 clones in the sample, about 80% were seen once. Sequences were obtained from peripheral blood. The receptors were sampled from a woman aged 70-85 years with acute or convalescent COVID-19. Each CDR3 is given with its conserved first and last residue. D genes are given only for firm matches. Size values are once, few and many counts, or a class for expanded clones, and some rows have none.

V,D,J,size,DNA,CDR3
TRBV19,-,TRBJ1-6,few,TGTGCCAGTAGTCGGCAGGGGTGGGATTCACCCCTCCACTTT,CASSRQGWDSPLHF
TRBV10-2,-,TRBJ1-1,-,TGCGCCAGCAGTGATGTAACAGGGTGGACTGAAGCTTTCTTT,CASSDVTGWTEAFF
TRBV27,TRBD2,TRBJ2-1,medium-sized,TGTGCCAGCAGCCATAGGGCTAGCGGGAGTTCTAATGAGCAGTTCTTC,CASSHRASGSSNEQFF
TRBV19,TRBD2,TRBJ2-5,-,TGTGCCAGTAGTATCGTGCCCCTGGGCGGGGGGGCGGAGACCCAGTACTTC,CASSIVPLGGGAETQYF
TRBV11-1,TRBD1,TRBJ2-3,-,TGTGCCAGCAGCCCGGGACAGGGGGACGGAGATACGCAGTATTTT,CASSPGQGDGDTQYF
TRBV19,-,TRBJ1-2,-,TGTGCCAGTAGTATGGGGAGAGGCTATGGCTACACCTTC,CASSMGRGYGYTF
TRBV27,TRBD1,TRBJ2-5,-,TGTGCCAGCAGTTTATTAGGGACAGGGACAGAGACCCAGTACTTC,CASSLLGTGTETQYF
TRBV9,TRBD1,TRBJ2-5,-,TGTGCCAGCAGCGGTACGACAGGGTCACAAGAGACCCAGTACTTC,CASSGTTGSQETQYF
TRBV13,TRBD1,TRBJ2-7,-,TGTGCCAGCTCCAACAGGGGTATCCCCGAGCAGTACTTC,CASSNRGIPEQYF
TRBV13,TRBD1,TRBJ1-4,-,TGTGCCAGCAGCCTAGTGGGACAGGGGAATGAAAAACTGTTTTTT,CASSLVGQGNEKLFF
TRBV27,TRBD2,TRBJ2-1,-,TGTGCCAGCAGTGTAACAACTAGCGGGACTGAGCAGTTCTTC,CASSVTTSGTEQFF
TRBV7-8,-,TRBJ1-5,-,TGTGCCAGCAGCTTATCAGGAGGTCAGCCCCAGCATTTT,CASSLSGGQPQHF
TRBV19,TRBD1,TRBJ1-2,-,TGTGCCAGTAGTATGACAGGGGAATATGGCTACACCTTC,CASSMTGEYGYTF
TRBV7-9,-,TRBJ2-6,-,TGTGCCAGCAGCCCCCCGAAGCTATCTGGGGCCAACGTCCTGACTTTC,CASSPPKLSGANVLTF
TRBV7-2,TRBD2,TRBJ2-7,-,TGTGCCAGCAGCCAGAGAAGCGGACTAGCGGGAGGGAGCTCCTACGAGCAGTACTTC,CASSQRSGLAGGSSYEQYF
TRBV19,-,TRBJ2-6,-,TGTGCCAGTAGTCCAGGTGTGGGTCTTGGCTCTGGGGCCAACGTCCTGACTTTC,CASSPGVGLGSGANVLTF
TRBV2,TRBD1,TRBJ2-3,-,TGTGCCAGCAGTGCGCTGACAGGGGGTTCAGATACGCAGTATTTT,CASSALTGGSDTQYF
TRBV6-1,-,TRBJ1-5,-,TGTGCCAGCAGTGAAGGGGGGGGCGATCAGCCCCAGCATTTT,CASSEGGGDQPQHF
TRBV7-6,TRBD2,TRBJ2-3,-,TGTGCCAGCAGCTTCGGAATAGCGGGGGGGATAGATACGCAGTATTTT,CASSFGIAGGIDTQYF
TRBV7-2,-,TRBJ2-5,-,TGTGCCAGCAGCTTAGCACAGGCCCTGGGGGAGACCCAGTACTTC,CASSLAQALGETQYF
TRBV19,TRBD2,TRBJ2-2,-,TGTGCCAGTAGTATGTCCAGCGGGGGAACCGGGGAGCTGTTTTTT,CASSMSSGGTGELFF
TRBV28,TRBD1,TRBJ2-1,-,TGTGCCAGCAATACGAACAGGGGCACTTTCTACAATGAGCAGTTCTTC,CASNTNRGTFYNEQFF
TRBV19,-,TRBJ1-5,-,TGTGCCAGTAGTATCCGCGGGGAGGGGAGCAATCAGCCCCAGCATTTT,CASSIRGEGSNQPQHF
TRBV29-1,TRBD1,TRBJ1-4,-,TGCAGCGTTGGGACAGGGGGACGAGAAAAACTGTTTTTT,CSVGTGGREKLFF
TRBV12-3/TRBV12-4,-,TRBJ1-1,-,TGTGCCAGCAGCCGTATGAACACTGAAGCTTTCTTT,CASSRMNTEAFF
TRBV7-2,-,TRBJ2-3,once,TGTGCCAGCAGGGGCCTCGGGGGGCACCAAACGCAGTATTTT,CASRGLGGHQTQYF